This T cell receptor beta chain is from a study of cytomegalovirus exposure and HLA in healthy donors. Regarding the study as a whole: An analysis done earlier found most TCR beta V segments productive about 87% or about 30% of the time.

Regarding this clone: What it binds is not known.

This PCR relied on a set of 60 Vbeta primers and 13 Jbeta primers. Clones were read by immunoSEQ multiplex PCR, and TCRdb kept only the in-frame ones, dropping some. The sample carries under 250,000 clones, about 72% recorded once. Sequencing was carried out using PBMCs. The clonotype comes from a male donor in good health and CMV-seronegative.

CDR3: CASSILTGDSDTQYF. The DNA of the CDR3 is TGTGCCAGTAGTATACTAACGGGAGACTCAGATACGCAGTATTTT. The chain is built from TRBV19 and TRBJ2-3, with D maybe TRBD2 (6 bases). The CDR3 consists of 15 residues. Germline V gives CDR1 LNHDA, CDR2 SQIVND (reference sequence). Trimming stripped 2 bases from V and 4 bases from J, with 13 bases between.